The clone carrying this TCR beta chain was observed a few times. The data derive from a study of T-cell memory formation after mild COVID-19. MiXCR, applied by TCRdb to the 5' RACE reads, yields one record per CDR3 protein. The table has about 340,000 distinct CDR3 sequences, more than 20% seen once. This clonotype was sampled from a man aged 18 to 29 who had mild COVID-19 (a few samples of this study predate the infection). Cell type and time point are not known. The specimen was PBMCs or a T cell subset sorted from them (not recorded which).

The CDR3 sequence is CASSVVQAGANVLTF. The CDR3 region has the DNA TGTGCCAGCAGCGTAGTTCAGGCTGGGGCCAACGTCCTGACTTTC. The rearrangement joins TRBV9 to TRBJ2-6, with unresolved D. The CDR3 loop spans 15 amino acids. V lost 0 bases and J 2 bases, leaving 6 bases between the germline ends. Germline V lookup: CDR1 SGDLS, CDR2 YYNGEE.